This paragraph reports one TCR beta chain. The CDR3 runs to 17 residues. Germline values: CDR1 SGHAT, CDR2 FQNNGV. J gave up 3 bases and V 5 bases, and 10 bases lay outside the gene matches. Method: immunoSEQ multiplex PCR; TCRdb's copy keeps in-frame clones and lacks some. The profile shows some 56,000 clones, around nine tenths of them singletons. This specimen belongs to a study of cytomegalovirus exposure and HLA in healthy donors. The chain combines TRBV11-2 with TRBJ2-2; TRBD2 matches at 9 bases. The TCR comes from a man aged 18-30 years in good health and CMV-seronegative. The sequenced sample was PBMCs. Here the CDR3 DNA reads TGTGCCAGCAGCCCACCCAGAGCGGGAGGTGACACCGGGGAGCTGTTTTTT. Protein product: CASSPPRAGGDTGELFF.